The TCR beta chain under discussion was sequenced for a study of T cell responses to AZD1222 COVID-19 vaccine. As to this clone: Its specificity is unknown.

Germline-derived CDR1 and CDR2 are SEHNR and FQNEAQ (reference sequence). The CDR3 is made up of 15 amino acids. The ends were cut back, 5 bases at V and 1 base at J, with 14 bases in the middle. Here immunoSEQ multiplex PCR was the method, and the copy in TCRdb shows in-frame clones only, minus some. This sample carries approximately 110,000 clones, 87% of them seen once, and the ten largest clones take 1% to 1.5%. General study findings and limits: Reports say nearly half of spike-specific TCRs go after unmutated variant regions. None of the repertoires were sampled until the peak T cell response had passed.

The material sequenced was peripheral blood, taken on day 0 of AZD1222 vaccination. This rearrangement joins TRBV7-9 to TRBJ1-2, with a possible D match to TRBD1 (5 bases). This receptor was taken from an adult in good health. DNA for the CDR3: TGTGCCAGCAGCCACCGGGACGCTTATAACTATGGCTACACCTTC. As protein: CASSHRDAYNYGYTF.